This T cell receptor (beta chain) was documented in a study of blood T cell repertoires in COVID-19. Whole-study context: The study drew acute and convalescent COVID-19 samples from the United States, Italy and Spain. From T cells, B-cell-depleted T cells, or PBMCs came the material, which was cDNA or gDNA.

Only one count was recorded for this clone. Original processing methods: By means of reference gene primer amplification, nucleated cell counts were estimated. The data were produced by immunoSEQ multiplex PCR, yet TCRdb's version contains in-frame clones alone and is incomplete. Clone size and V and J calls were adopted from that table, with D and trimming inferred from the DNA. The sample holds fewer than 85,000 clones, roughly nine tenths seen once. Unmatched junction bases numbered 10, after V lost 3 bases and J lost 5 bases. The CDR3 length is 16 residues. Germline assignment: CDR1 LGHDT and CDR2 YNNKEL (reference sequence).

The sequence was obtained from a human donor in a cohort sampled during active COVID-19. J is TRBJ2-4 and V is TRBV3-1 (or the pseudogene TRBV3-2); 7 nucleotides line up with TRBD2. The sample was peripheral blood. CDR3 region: CASSHPLGRGQNIQYF. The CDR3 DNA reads TGTGCCAGCAGCCACCCCTTGGGGAGGGGACAAAACATTCAGTACTTC.